The 14 T cell receptor beta chains below all came from one sample that was sequenced in a study of OX40 agonist ivuxolimab in advanced cancers. Repertoires were generated with immunoSEQ multiplex PCR, while TCRdb's copy carries only in-frame clones and drops some. The sample has 84,000 or so clones; 90% to 95% are singletons. Here the sequenced sample was CD4+ or CD8+ T cells sorted from blood, taken in a trial of the OX40 agonist ivuxolimab. These receptors all come from an adult with an advanced solid tumor such as melanoma, head and neck, liver or kidney cancer.

This clone was found once. The genes are TRBV18 and TRBJ2-3; 7 bases align to TRBD2. Germline-derived CDR1 and CDR2 are KGHSH and LQKENI. V lost 2 bases and J lost 3; bases outside the gene matches: 2. This CDR3 has 14 residues. The DNA for the CDR3 is TGTGCCAGCTCACCAATGGGGGGGACAGATACGCAGTATTTT. This encodes CASSPMGGTDTQYF.

The rearrangement uses TRBV7-8 and TRBJ2-7, with D hard to call. V dropped 2 bases and J dropped 2 bases, with 4 bases sitting between them. The CDR3 is 12 amino acids. Per germline, CDR1 SGHVS and CDR2 FQNEAQ. CDR3 nucleotides: TGTGCCAGCAGCTTAACGACCTACGAGCAGTACTTC. Its translation: CASSLTTYEQYF.

The V call is TRBV6-5, the J call TRBJ1-1; TRBD1 might be the D (6 bases). Trimming cost V 2 bases and J 2 bases, with 12 bases left between them. From germline, CDR1 is MNHEY and CDR2 SVGAGI. The CDR3 extends over 15 amino acids. CDR3 loop: CASSYGGHRNTEAFF. Here the CDR3 DNA reads TGTGCCAGCAGTTACGGGGGACACCGAAACACTGAAGCTTTCTTT.

This clone occurred once. This chain uses TRBV11-3 with TRBJ2-7, with 8 positions matching TRBD1. The V segment lost 5 bases and the J segment 5 bases; nucleotides outside the gene matches: 5. Germline CDR1 is SGHNT and CDR2 is YENEEA. This CDR3 is built from 13 residues. CDR3 coding DNA: TGTGCCAGCAGCCCGACAGGGGCCCACGAGCAGTACTTC. Translating gives CASSPTGAHEQYF. Full variable domain (outside the CDR3, taken from reference TRBV11-3 and TRBJ2-7): EAGVVQSPRYKIIEKKQPVAFWCNPISGHNTLYWYLQNLGQGPELLIRYENEEAVDDSQLPKDRFSAERLKGVDSTLKIQPAELGDSAVYLCASSPTGAHEQYFGPGTRLTVT.

This sequence joins TRBV5-1 and TRBJ1-6; D remains ambiguous. Looked up from germline, CDR1 is SGHRS and CDR2 is YFSETQ. The CDR3 is made up of 15 amino acids. V was pared by 0 bases and J by 6 bases, with 10 bases between. This chain's CDR3 is CASSLAGRGNSPLHF. Written as DNA, the CDR3 is TGCGCCAGCAGCTTGGCCGGGCGGGGTAATTCACCCCTCCACTTT.

CDR3 sequence reads: CASSLEGSSGNTIYF. For the CDR3, the DNA is TGTGCCAGCAGCTTAGAAGGGAGCTCTGGAAACACCATATATTTT. The chain recombines TRBV7-8 with TRBJ1-3; D remains unclear. V lost 1 base and J 0 bases, leaving 7 bases between the germline ends. The CDR3 length is 15 residues. CDR1 is SGHVS, CDR2 FQNEAQ, per germline.

This chain uses TRBV5-1 with TRBJ1-1; 7 positions match TRBD1. Germline CDR1 SGHRS, CDR2 YFSETQ. The CDR3 length is 13 residues. V was pared by 4 bases and J by 1 base, with 1 base of the junction left unmatched. CDR3 nucleotide sequence: TGCGCCAGCAGCGGGGACAGGAACACTGAAGCTTTCTTT. Residues: CASSGDRNTEAFF.

This clone was recorded once. The chain is built from TRBV5-4 and TRBJ1-1, with a tentative D call TRBD1 (5 bases). With 4 bases removed from V and 3 bases from J, the gap between germline ends came to 13 bases. Germline-derived CDR1 and CDR2 are SGHNT and YYREEE (reference sequence). The CDR3 spans 14 residues. CDR3: CASSADGGDTEAFF. The CDR3, as DNA: TGTGCCAGCAGCGCCGACGGGGGGGACACTGAAGCTTTCTTT.

This chain joins TRBV10-3 and TRBJ2-3; 9 bases align to TRBD1. CDR3 length equals 14 residues. Per the germline V gene, CDR1 is ENHRY and CDR2 is SYGVKD. J lost 3 bases, V lost 6 bases, and 4 bases had no gene match. The CDR3 nucleotides read TGTGCCATCAGCCCCGGGACAGGGACAGATACGCAGTATTTT. Its protein is CAISPGTGTDTQYF.

This chain uses TRBV21-1 with TRBJ2-5; TRBD1, as called in the table, went unchecked against the DNA. TRBV21-1 is annotated as a pseudogene. The CDR3 has 16 amino acids. The CDR3: CAGRPPGQGFQETQYF. CDR3 nucleotide sequence: TGTGCCGGTCGGCCCCCGGGACAGGGGTTCCAAGAGACCCAGTACTTC.

The chain recombines TRBV5-6 with TRBJ1-3, with D possibly TRBD1 on 6 matching bases. CDR1 and CDR2 from the germline V gene are SGHDT and YYEEEE. The CDR3 extends over 15 amino acids. Between the trimmed V and J ends, which lost 0 bases and 8 bases, there was a span of 15 bases. CDR3 DNA sequence: TGTGCCAGCAGCTTGGTTTCAGGGGATATGGACACCATATATTTT. It is translated as CASSLVSGDMDTIYF.

V usage is TRBV11-1 and J usage is TRBJ2-3; 11 positions agree with TRBD2. The CDR3 has 15 amino acids. Germline V CDR1 and CDR2: SGHAT, FQDESV (reference sequence). V trimming: 5 bases; J trimming: 4 bases; junction bases outside the gene matches: 5. The CDR3 DNA reads as TGTGCCAGCAGCCCTCTAGCGGGAGGTGCAGATACGCAGTATTTT. Encoded protein: CASSPLAGGADTQYF.

The chain couples TRBV2 to TRBJ2-2; 8 bases are a match to TRBD2. This CDR3 region has 13 residues. Germline V gene lookup returns CDR1 SNHLY and CDR2 FYNNEI. With V trimmed by 6 bases and J by 6 bases, 3 bases remained unmatched. CDR3 sequence: CASSGAGAGELFF. In DNA, the CDR3 is TGTGCCAGCAGCGGAGCGGGGGCCGGGGAGCTGTTTTTT. The full variable domain, with the rest looked up from reference TRBV2 and TRBJ2-2, is EPEVTQTPSHQVTQMGQEVILRCVPISNHLYFYWYRQILGQKVEFLVSFYNNEISEKSEIFDDQFSVERPDGSNFTLKIRSTKLEDSAMYFCASSGAGAGELFFGEGSRLTVL.

The V call is TRBV18, the J call TRBJ1-1; TRBD1 aligns across 8 bases. Trimming removed 3 bases from V and 2 bases from J; junction bases left unmatched: 2. The CDR3 consists of 14 residues. The V gene's germline CDR1 is KGHSH and CDR2 LQKENI. Here the CDR3 DNA reads TGTGCCAGCTCACCGGGACAGGCCAACACTGAAGCTTTCTTT. It translates to CASSPGQANTEAFF. The entire variable domain, with the rest obtained from reference TRBV18 and TRBJ1-1, is as follows: NAGVMQNPRHLVRRRGQEARLRCSPMKGHSHVYWYRQLPEEGLKFMVYLQKENIIDESGMPKERFSAEFPKEGPSILRIQQVVRGDSAAYFCASSPGQANTEAFFGQGTRLTVV.